These 17 T cell receptor beta chains were sequenced from one sample in a study of T cell repertoires in cytomegalovirus infection. TCRdb passed the reads through MiXCR, listing each CDR3 protein once. This sample has around 450,000 distinct CDR3 sequences; roughly 30% occur once, and the top ten carry around 13%. The specimen was PBMCs. The receptors originated from a human donor in good health (CMV status not recorded). Some clones in this sample may be carry-over from other donors' samples.

The chain recombines TRBV20-1 with TRBJ1-6; no definite D call. Per germline, CDR1 DFQATT and CDR2 SNEGSKA (reference sequence). V was clipped by 4 bases and J by 8 bases, with 12 bases between them. This CDR3 is 13 amino acids long. In DNA form, the CDR3 reads TGCAGTGCTATACAGTCAAGGGATTCACCCCTCCACTTT. This encodes CSAIQSRDSPLHF.

This clonotype was counted a few times. This chain connects TRBV12-3 or TRBV12-4 to TRBJ2-5; tentative D call: TRBD2 (5 bases). The CDR3 is 13 amino acids. Deletions cut 6 bases from V and 1 base from J, with 9 bases between. CDR3 nucleotide sequence: TGTGCCAGCAGAGCCGGGATCCAAGAGACCCAGTACTTC. It codes for CASRAGIQETQYF.

This clonotype was counted ten times or more. This chain uses TRBV12-3 or TRBV12-4 with TRBJ2-3; TRBD2 aligns across 9 bases. With V trimmed by 5 bases and J by 8 bases, 8 bases remained unmatched. The CDR3 contains 14 residues. The CDR3 DNA is TGTGCCAGCAGTACGGCGGGGGGGATTACTACGCAGTATTTT. Protein: CASSTAGGITTQYF.

V usage is TRBV7-3 and J usage is TRBJ2-6; D assignment may be TRBD1 or TRBD2 (5 bases each). The CDR3 has 15 amino acids. Per the germline V gene, CDR1 is SGHTA and CDR2 is FQGTGA. The V and J ends lost 5 bases and 3 bases respectively, with 11 bases between them. The CDR3, as DNA: TGTGCCAGCAGCCAAGGGACCTTTGGGGCCAACGTCCTGACTTTC. Translation: CASSQGTFGANVLTF.

This clonotype was seen just once. Given the absence of the conserved phenylalanine or tryptophan at the CDR3 end, a read error is likely. The V gene is TRBV12-3 or TRBV12-4, the J gene TRBJ1-2, with 9 bases identical to TRBD1. Trimming took 7 bases from V and 5 from J; bases not matched to a gene: 11. There are 15 residues in the CDR3. CDR3 in DNA: TGTGCCAGCACCCAACAGGGGGCGATGGTATATGGCTACACCTTA. Protein: CASTQQGAMVYGYTL.

Regarding this clonotype: No conserved phenylalanine or tryptophan ends this CDR3, so it is likely a read error. The gene calls are TRBV7-9 and TRBJ2-7; 8 bases are shared with TRBD2. CDR3 length: 13 residues. Per the germline V gene, CDR1 is SEHNR and CDR2 is FQNEAQ (reference sequence). Trimming took 6 bases from V and 5 from J; bases not matched to a gene: 6. The CDR3 here is CASSRGGENEQYL. CDR3 sequence (DNA): TGTGCCAGCAGTCGGGGGGGGGAGAACGAGCAGTACTTA.

This clonotype was seen only a few times. V is TRBV2 and J is TRBJ2-2, with 11 positions matching TRBD2. J was trimmed by 6 bases and V by 6 bases; bases with no gene match: 3. The CDR3 has 14 residues. CDR1 is SNHLY and CDR2 is FYNNEI in the germline V gene. The CDR3 DNA follows: TGTGCCAGCAGGCCGGGACTAGCGGCCGGGGAGCTGTTTTTT. This gives the protein CASRPGLAAGELFF. Looking up the rest from reference TRBV2 and TRBJ2-2 gives the full variable domain: EPEVTQTPSHQVTQMGQEVILRCVPISNHLYFYWYRQILGQKVEFLVSFYNNEISEKSEIFDDQFSVERPDGSNFTLKIRSTKLEDSAMYFCASRPGLAAGELFFGEGSRLTVL.

This chain joins TRBV5-4 and TRBJ2-7; D is perhaps TRBD1 (5 bases). The CDR3 extends over 15 amino acids. CDR1 is SGHNT and CDR2 is YYREEE in the germline V gene (reference sequence). V lost 1 base to trimming and J lost 4 bases, with 15 bases between them. CDR3 sequence reads: CASSLWAGPEYEQYF. In DNA form, the CDR3 reads TGTGCCAGCAGCTTGTGGGCAGGGCCTGAATACGAGCAGTACTTC.

The chain employs TRBV4-3 and TRBJ1-2; D is undetermined. V lost 4 bases, J lost 8 bases, and 20 bases lay in between. The CDR3 is 15 amino acids. The germline V gene has CDR1 LGHNA and CDR2 YSLEER. Written as DNA, the CDR3 is TGCGCCAGCAGCCCCATTACAGTCTTGGGTATGGGCTACACCTTC. It translates to CASSPITVLGMGYTF.

V and J are TRBV7-6 and TRBJ2-5, with 7 bases fitting TRBD2. J was trimmed by 2 bases and V by 4 bases; bases with no gene match: 7. The CDR3 spans 15 residues. Germline V gene sequence: CDR1 SGHVS, CDR2 FNYEAQ. The CDR3 nucleotides are TGTGCCAGCAGCTCAGGGCCGGGACTACAAGAGACCCAGTACTTC. It translates to CASSSGPGLQETQYF.

This clonotype has only a few counts. This chain links TRBV19 with TRBJ1-6; D not certain. V gave up 7 bases and J gave up 7 bases, with 14 bases separating them. This CDR3 comprises 14 residues. Germline CDR1 and CDR2: LNHDA and SQIVND (reference sequence). The DNA for the CDR3 is TGTGCCAGTACCGACGGACGGAGGAATTCACCCCTCCACTTT. Its protein is CASTDGRRNSPLHF.

This clonotype has a count of ten or more. The chain combines TRBV19 with TRBJ1-1; possibly TRBD1 for D (5 bases). The CDR3 is 14 residues long. V lost 1 base and J lost 4, with 10 bases in between. Germline CDR1 reads LNHDA; CDR2 reads SQIVND (reference sequence). The CDR3 here is CASSIVGESTEAFF. The CDR3 DNA is TGTGCCAGTAGTATAGTAGGGGAGAGCACTGAAGCTTTCTTT.

This rearrangement joins TRBV28 to TRBJ1-3; a weak D match, TRBD1 (5 bases). Trimming took 4 bases from V and 6 from J, leaving 19 bases between them. The CDR3 has 16 residues. Germline CDR1 MDHEN, CDR2 SYDVKM. The CDR3 reads CASSSIGKQGANTIYF. DNA for the CDR3: TGTGCCAGCAGTTCCATAGGAAAGCAGGGAGCAAACACCATATATTTT.

This chain links TRBV11-2 with TRBJ1-6; D is unresolved. CDR3 length: 14 residues. Germline CDR1 and CDR2: SGHAT and FQNNGV. Trimming shortened V by 5 bases and J by 7 bases, and 12 bases separated the two germline ends. The CDR3 region has the DNA TGTGCCAGCAGCCCTTTCGAGCTAAATTCACCCCTCCACTTT. It is translated as CASSPFELNSPLHF.

Many counts were recorded for this clonotype. The V call is TRBV4-1, the J call TRBJ2-5; possible D gene TRBD2, 6 bases. Trimming cost V 4 bases and J 1 base, with 10 bases left between them. Germline V gene lookup returns CDR1 MGHRA and CDR2 YSYEKL. The CDR3 runs to 14 residues. CDR3: CASSRPGGQETQYF. The CDR3, as DNA: TGCGCCAGCAGCCGACCCGGGGGCCAAGAGACCCAGTACTTC.

This clonotype was seen only a few times. The V and J genes are TRBV11-2 and TRBJ2-1, with 7 bases aligning to TRBD1. Per germline, CDR1 SGHAT and CDR2 FQNNGV. Trimming took 4 bases from V and 9 from J; bases not matched to a gene: 15. This CDR3 contains 16 residues. CDR3 in amino acids: CASSSQRGGALSEQFF. CDR3 DNA: TGTGCCAGCAGCTCGCAGAGAGGGGGCGCATTGTCTGAGCAGTTCTTC.

The rearrangement links TRBV10-3 to TRBJ2-1; 9 bases fit TRBD2. This CDR3 has 17 amino acids. J lost 6 bases, V lost 5 bases, and 14 bases had no gene match. CDR1 is ENHRY and CDR2 is SYGVKD in the germline V gene. In nucleotides, the CDR3 is TGTGCCATCAGTCTTTTTAGCGGGGGAGACACCATCAATGAGCAGTTCTTC. Amino acids: CAISLFSGGDTINEQFF.